This T cell receptor (beta chain) was sequenced for a study of shared clonotypes between healthy human individuals. Comment on this clone: Its antigen is unidentified.

The assay was immunoSEQ multiplex PCR, and TCRdb's table has in-frame clones only and misses some. The sample lists approximately 350,000 clones, approximately 79% occurring once. The CDR3 loop spans 15 amino acids. Trimming pared 4 bases from V and 0 bases from J, leaving 10 bases between. Germline lookup yields CDR1 WNHNN and CDR2 SYGVQD (reference sequence). It was into CD45RA+ naive and CD45RA-negative memory subsets that the CD4+ cells were split. Study conclusions and caveats: Sequencing depth was expected to affect clonotype sharing among donors. Compared with memory subsets, naive subsets generally had larger estimated richness.

This sequence joins TRBV10-1 and TRBJ1-3; weak D call: TRBD1 (6 bases). The sequence was collected from a man aged 25-40 years in good health. Material for sequencing was memory CD4+ T cells sorted from blood. As for subset: CD45RA-negative fraction. CDR3 sequence reads: CASSADRSSGNTIYF. Written as DNA, the CDR3 is TGCGCCAGCAGTGCTGACAGGAGCTCTGGAAACACCATATATTTT.